This is a list of T cell receptor beta chains from one sample in a study of T cell responses to AZD1222 COVID-19 vaccine. The protocol was immunoSEQ multiplex PCR, while the TCRdb copy is restricted to in-frame clones and leaves out a portion. The repertoire consists of around 83,000 clones, with more than 70% occurring once and the leading ten covering about 19%. Source: peripheral blood, taken on day 0 of AZD1222 vaccination. These TCRs come from an adult in good health. Both conserved end residues are part of each CDR3. A D gene is named only where the DNA matches it firmly. Size values are once, few and many counts, or a class for expanded clones, and some rows have none.

TGTGCCACCAGTGATTCCTCCGGACAGGGGCGCAATCAGCCCCAGCATTTT,CATSDSSGQGRNQPQHF,TRBJ1-5,TRBD1,TRBV24-1,NA
TGTGCCACCAGTGATTTTAAAGGGGGGGATGGCGGGGAGCTGTTTTTT,CATSDFKGGDGGELFF,TRBJ2-2,NA,TRBV24-1,once
TGTGCCAGTAGTCGGACCCGACTAGCACCCACAGATACGCAGTATTTT,CASSRTRLAPTDTQYF,TRBJ2-3,TRBD2,TRBV19,NA
TGTGCCAGCAGCTTACGGACTAGCGGGACCGGGGAGCTGTTTTTT,CASSLRTSGTGELFF,TRBJ2-2,TRBD2,TRBV7-3,NA
TGTGCCAGCAGTTCCCCCAGGGGGGTGGGTGGGGCCAACGTCCTGACTTTC,CASSSPRGVGGANVLTF,TRBJ2-6,NA,TRBV27,NA
TGTGCCACCAGTGCGAGGTGGGCCCAGCATTTT,CATSARWAQHF,TRBJ1-5,NA,TRBV24-1,NA
TGTGCCAGCAGTTACTCCTTTATCGGGGGACAGGGTGCCACAGATACGCAGTATTTT,CASSYSFIGGQGATDTQYF,TRBJ2-3,TRBD1,TRBV6-2/TRBV6-3,NA
TGTGCCTCCACGGGCGGGTCTTATCAAGGGCAGTACTTC,CASTGGSYQGQYF,TRBJ2-7,NA,TRBV19,NA
TGTGCCAGCAGAAAGCAGGGAGACACTGAAGCTTTCTTT,CASRKQGDTEAFF,TRBJ1-1,NA,TRBV28,NA
TGTGCCAGCAGTTTATCTATCTGGGGGCCCTACGAGCAGTACTTC,CASSLSIWGPYEQYF,TRBJ2-7,NA,TRBV27,NA
TGTGCCAGCAGTTTGCTAAGTAATTCACCCCTCCACTTT,CASSLLSNSPLHF,TRBJ1-6,NA,TRBV12-3/TRBV12-4,NA
TGTGCCAGCAGCGTATCTGGGGGTGTCTCTGGAAACACCATATATTTT,CASSVSGGVSGNTIYF,TRBJ1-3,NA,TRBV9,NA
TGTGCCAGCAGCCAAGCGCTAGCGGGGATGGATACGCAGTATTTT,CASSQALAGMDTQYF,TRBJ2-3,TRBD2,TRBV4-2,NA
TGCGCCAGCAGTCCGTGGAGGCTTTCTCGCTCCTATAATTCACCCCTCCACTTT,CASSPWRLSRSYNSPLHF,TRBJ1-6,NA,TRBV23-1,once
TGTGCCAGCAGTACATTCCTTGGAGGCACTGAAGCTTTCTTT,CASSTFLGGTEAFF,TRBJ1-1,NA,TRBV28,NA
TGCGCCAGCAGCCGGACTAGCGGGGATACGCAGTATTTT,CASSRTSGDTQYF,TRBJ2-3,TRBD2,TRBV4-1,NA
TGTGCCAGTAGTCAGCAGCACAATGAGCAGTTCTTC,CASSQQHNEQFF,TRBJ2-1,NA,TRBV19,NA
TGTGCCAGCAGTATGGACAACACAGATACGCAGTATTTT,CASSMDNTDTQYF,TRBJ2-3,NA,TRBV6-2/TRBV6-3,once